The clone carrying this T cell receptor (beta chain) was counted a few times. These data belong to a study of T cell repertoires in cytomegalovirus infection. TCRdb independently ran MiXCR on the reads; one entry per CDR3 protein. The data hold roughly 190,000 distinct CDR3 sequences, with less than 9.5% observed a single time. In germline, CDR1 is SGHVS, CDR2 FNYEAQ. Trimming shortened V by 3 bases and J by 1 base, and 13 bases separated the two germline ends. The CDR3 extends over 16 amino acids. This TCR came from a human donor in good health (CMV status not recorded). Some clones in this sample may be carry-over from other donors' samples. Sequencing input: PBMCs. This sequence joins TRBV7-6 and TRBJ1-3, with D uncertain. The CDR3 DNA follows: TGTGCCAGCAGCTTGAGTGACACGGGTTCTGGAAACACCATATATTTT. This encodes CASSLSDTGSGNTIYF.